The 24 T cell receptor beta chains below come from one sample, sequenced in a study of blood T cell repertoires in COVID-19 (TCRdb year 2020). Libraries were prepared through the immunoSEQ multiplex PCR assay. Entries here come from immuneACCESS through TCRdb and include only in-frame sequences with V and J called. Some clones fail to appear in such tables; in the studies checked, an unresolved V gene covers under half of the shortfall, and the cause of the remainder is unknown. The sample yields about 250,000 clones; roughly 86% were counted once. Around 1.6% of the sample is in the top ten clones. Sequenced: peripheral blood. Receptor source: a woman aged 60-75 years who had recovered from COVID-19.

This clone was recorded once. The chain employs TRBV6-5 and TRBJ1-3; D call uncertain. The CDR3 is made up of 15 amino acids. V lost 2 bases to trimming and J lost 4 bases, with 12 bases between them. Germline V gene sequence: CDR1 MNHEY, CDR2 SVGAGI. The CDR3 here is CASSYEGGIGNTIYF. DNA for the CDR3: TGTGCCAGCAGTTACGAGGGAGGGATCGGAAACACCATATATTTT.

V and J are TRBV14 and TRBJ1-6; 7 nucleotides align to TRBD1. The CDR3 runs to 15 residues. The germline gives CDR1 SGHDN, CDR2 FVKESK. V was clipped by 0 bases and J by 7 bases; unmatched bases: 3. The CDR3 loop is CASSQEGRGNSPLHF. The CDR3 DNA follows: TGTGCCAGCAGCCAAGAGGGCAGGGGGAATTCACCCCTCCACTTT.

The rearrangement links TRBV3-1 (or the pseudogene TRBV3-2) to TRBJ1-4; no definite D call. CDR3 length equals 15 residues. Germline CDR1 and CDR2: LGHDT and YNNKEL (reference sequence). Trimming pared 5 bases from V and 8 bases from J, leaving 18 bases between. CDR3 in amino acids: CASSTVGREVEKLFF. CDR3 DNA sequence: TGTGCCAGCAGCACCGTCGGGAGGGAGGTAGAAAAACTGTTTTTT.

The V call is TRBV28, the J call TRBJ1-6, with a possible D match to TRBD1 (5 bases). From germline, CDR1 is MDHEN and CDR2 SYDVKM. V lost 5 bases, J lost 3 bases, and 11 bases lay in between. CDR3 size: 15 residues. Here the CDR3 reads CASSPTGFYNSPLHF. CDR3 coding DNA: TGTGCCAGCAGTCCTACAGGTTTCTATAATTCACCCCTCCACTTT.

This clone was counted a single time. The chain carries TRBV2 and TRBJ2-1; 16 nucleotides align to TRBD2. Germline-derived CDR1 and CDR2 are SNHLY and FYNNEI. Trimming removed 4 bases from V and 6 bases from J; junction bases left unmatched: 3. CDR3 length equals 16 residues. In DNA, the CDR3 is TGTGCCAGCAGTGTAGGGACTAGCGGGGGGGCCAATGAGCAGTTCTTC. Its translation: CASSVGTSGGANEQFF.

V gene TRBV5-1 combines with J gene TRBJ1-6; possible D gene TRBD1, 5 bases. Per the germline V gene, CDR1 is SGHRS and CDR2 is YFSETQ. V lost 1 base and J 0 bases, leaving 11 bases between the germline ends. This CDR3 is 17 amino acids long. The CDR3 protein is CASSLYGHSSYNSPLHF. The DNA of the CDR3 is TGCGCCAGCAGCTTGTACGGACATAGCTCCTATAATTCACCCCTCCACTTT.

The V call is TRBV29-1, the J call TRBJ2-1, with D perhaps TRBD1 (6 bases). With 5 bases removed from V and 3 bases from J, the gap between germline ends came to 14 bases. Germline V CDR1 and CDR2: SQVTM, ANQGSEA. This CDR3 has 14 residues. The CDR3 DNA follows: TGCAGCGTTACCAGACAGGAAGTCTACAATGAGCAGTTCTTC. It is translated as CSVTRQEVYNEQFF.

This chain links TRBV15 with TRBJ1-5, with D hard to call. CDR3 length: 15 residues. The germline gives CDR1 LNHNV, CDR2 YYDKDF (reference sequence). Trimming shortened V by 0 bases and J by 3 bases, and 9 bases separated the two germline ends. The CDR3 sequence is CATSRDVQHNQPQHF. In nucleotides, the CDR3 is TGTGCCACCAGCAGAGATGTACAGCACAATCAGCCCCAGCATTTT. The whole variable domain, remainder taken from reference TRBV15 and TRBJ1-5, is DAMVIQNPRYQVTQFGKPVTLSCSQTLNHNVMYWYQQKSSQAPKLLFHYYDKDFNNEADTPDNFQSRRPNTSFCFLDIRSPGLGDTAMYLCATSRDVQHNQPQHFGDGTRLSIL.

The chain carries TRBV5-1 and TRBJ2-5; 8 bases agree with TRBD1. Germline CDR1 is SGHRS and CDR2 is YFSETQ. Trimming at V came to 2 bases and at J to 0 bases, leaving 6 bases not matched to a gene. The CDR3 has 16 amino acids. CDR3 region: CASSFQGAINQETQYF. CDR3 nucleotide sequence: TGCGCCAGCAGCTTCCAGGGGGCGATAAACCAAGAGACCCAGTACTTC.

The gene calls are TRBV11-3 and TRBJ2-2; D uncertain. CDR3 length: 13 amino acids. Trimming left V 3 bases short and J 8 bases short, with 10 bases between. Per germline, CDR1 SGHNT and CDR2 YENEEA. CDR3 protein: CASSLGRSGELFF. The CDR3 region has the DNA TGTGCCAGCAGCTTGGGCCGGTCTGGGGAGCTGTTTTTT.

The chain has TRBV10-3 and TRBJ2-5, with 10 bases that match TRBD2. Germline CDR1 and CDR2: ENHRY and SYGVKD. The CDR3 spans 16 residues. V dropped 10 bases and J dropped 4; count of bases not matched to a gene: 15. The CDR3 sequence is CATRGGSGGWGETQYF. In DNA, the CDR3 is TGTGCCACACGCGGGGGTAGCGGGGGGTGGGGAGAGACCCAGTACTTC.

This chain uses TRBV5-1 with TRBJ2-2; D is perhaps TRBD2 (6 bases). The V end was cut by 4 bases, the J end by 1 base, with 14 bases between. This CDR3 contains 16 residues. CDR1 is SGHRS and CDR2 is YFSETQ in the germline V gene. CDR3 residues: CASSGLAAGNTGELFF. CDR3 bases: TGCGCCAGCAGCGGGTTAGCGGCAGGGAACACCGGGGAGCTGTTTTTT.

A word on this clone: An end of the junction differs from the germline gene, which may be a read error. CDR3 amino acids: CASSFGGEETQYF. DNA of the CDR3: TGTGCTAGCAGCTTTGGGGGGGAAGAGACCCAGTACTTC. The genes are TRBV7-7 and TRBJ2-5; 7 bases fit TRBD2. CDR1 is SSHAT, CDR2 FNYEAQ, per germline (reference sequence). There are 13 residues in the CDR3.

The rearrangement links TRBV7-2 to TRBJ2-5, with D possibly TRBD2 on 5 matching bases. The CDR3 is 14 amino acids. V was shortened by 5 bases and J by 5 bases, with 15 bases between the two germline ends. Germline V CDR1 and CDR2: SGHTA, FQGNSA. CDR3 sequence: CASSPNGVGETQYF. The CDR3 region has the DNA TGTGCCAGCAGCCCAAACGGGGTCGGGGAGACCCAGTACTTC.

This chain joins TRBV6-5 and TRBJ1-5; D not resolved. The V gene lost 4 bases and the J gene lost 7 bases, with 11 bases spanning the gap. CDR3 length equals 13 residues. Looked up from germline, CDR1 is MNHEY and CDR2 is SVGAGI. CDR3 sequence reads: CASSSVAHQPQHF. The CDR3 nucleotides are TGTGCCAGCAGTTCGGTCGCCCACCAGCCCCAGCATTTT.

The V and J genes are TRBV15 and TRBJ2-5; a possible D gene is TRBD2 (6 bases). Trimming stripped 0 bases from V and 4 bases from J, with 9 bases between. The germline gives CDR1 LNHNV, CDR2 YYDKDF (reference sequence). The length of the CDR3 is 14 residues. The CDR3 reads CATSRDAGRETQYF. The CDR3 region has the DNA TGTGCCACCAGCAGAGATGCGGGACGAGAGACCCAGTACTTC.

The genes are TRBV7-2 and TRBJ1-3; 10 bases align to TRBD1. CDR1 SGHTA and CDR2 FQGNSA come from the germline V gene. The CDR3 has 17 amino acids. Trimming at V came to 5 bases and at J to 0 bases, leaving 7 bases not matched to a gene. This CDR3 is CASSISGTGVSGNTIYF. The CDR3 DNA reads TGTGCCAGCAGCATTTCCGGGACAGGGGTCTCTGGAAACACCATATATTTT. Full variable domain (rest looked up from reference TRBV7-2 and TRBJ1-3): GAGVSQSPSNKVTEKGKDVELRCDPISGHTALYWYRQSLGQGLEFLIYFQGNSAPDKSGLPSDRFSAERTGGSVSTLTIQRTQQEDSAVYLCASSISGTGVSGNTIYFGEGSWLTVV.

The chain has TRBV3-1 (or the pseudogene TRBV3-2) and TRBJ2-5, with 10 bases matching TRBD1. J was trimmed by 5 bases and V by 5 bases; bases with no gene match: 2. The CDR3 loop spans 13 amino acids. Germline V gives CDR1 LGHDT, CDR2 YNNKEL (reference sequence). CDR3 in DNA: TGTGCCAGCAGCTTGGGACAGGGGGAGACCCAGTACTTC. Its protein is CASSLGQGETQYF.

The chain combines TRBV9 with TRBJ1-2; D is uncertain. V was clipped by 2 bases and J by 4 bases, with 12 bases between them. Germline lookup yields CDR1 SGDLS and CDR2 YYNGEE. The CDR3 consists of 14 residues. The CDR3 sequence is CASSVDLGLYGYTF. The CDR3 region has the DNA TGTGCCAGCAGCGTCGATCTTGGCCTCTATGGCTACACCTTC.

The gene calls are TRBV9 and TRBJ2-7; TRBD2 matches 9 bases. The trim removed 0 bases at V and 5 bases at J, leaving 6 bases unmatched. CDR3 length: 15 residues. Germline V lookup: CDR1 SGDLS, CDR2 YYNGEE. The DNA for the CDR3 is TGTGCCAGCAGCGTAGGTGGGACTAGCTTCAACGAGCAGTACTTC. The encoded protein is CASSVGGTSFNEQYF.

V and J are TRBV28 and TRBJ2-2, with TRBD1 matching over 9 bases. This CDR3 is built from 15 residues. V was clipped by 6 bases and J by 3 bases; unmatched bases: 5. Germline CDR1 and CDR2: MDHEN and SYDVKM. The CDR3, as DNA: TGTGCCAGCAGCGCCGGGACAGGGTACACCGGGGAGCTGTTTTTT. Amino acid sequence: CASSAGTGYTGELFF.

The chain links TRBV7-2 to TRBJ2-1; 10 bases align to TRBD2. In germline, CDR1 is SGHTA, CDR2 FQGNSA. This CDR3 comprises 15 residues. The V and J ends lost 9 bases and 2 bases, in that order; junction bases with no gene match: 7. The CDR3 protein is CASERTSGAYNEQFF. The CDR3 DNA reads as TGTGCCAGTGAAAGAACTAGCGGGGCCTACAATGAGCAGTTCTTC.

This chain joins TRBV9 and TRBJ1-2, with a weak D call TRBD1 (6 bases). The CDR3 is 16 residues long. The germline V and J ends were trimmed by 3 bases and 4 bases, with 19 bases remaining between them. Germline assignment: CDR1 SGDLS and CDR2 YYNGEE. The CDR3, as DNA: TGTGCCAGCAGCGCCCCCCGCGGGGGGCTGAGCTATGGCTACACCTTC. It yields the protein CASSAPRGGLSYGYTF. Filled out from reference TRBV9 and TRBJ1-2, the complete variable domain reads DSGVTQTPKHLITATGQRVTLRCSPRSGDLSVYWYQQSLDQGLQFLIQYYNGEERAKGNILERFSAQQFPDLHSELNLSSLELGDSALYFCASSAPRGGLSYGYTFGSGTRLTVV.

This clone has a handful of counts. V and J are TRBV6-2 or TRBV6-3 and TRBJ2-5, with 9 bases that match TRBD1. The ends lost 5 bases at V and 5 bases at J; junction bases unmatched: 12. The CDR3 is 16 amino acids. CDR1 is MNHEY and CDR2 is SVGEGT in the germline V gene. The CDR3 loop is CASSPTGGRFRETQYF. The CDR3 nucleotides read TGTGCCAGCAGTCCCACAGGGGGCCGGTTTAGGGAGACCCAGTACTTC.